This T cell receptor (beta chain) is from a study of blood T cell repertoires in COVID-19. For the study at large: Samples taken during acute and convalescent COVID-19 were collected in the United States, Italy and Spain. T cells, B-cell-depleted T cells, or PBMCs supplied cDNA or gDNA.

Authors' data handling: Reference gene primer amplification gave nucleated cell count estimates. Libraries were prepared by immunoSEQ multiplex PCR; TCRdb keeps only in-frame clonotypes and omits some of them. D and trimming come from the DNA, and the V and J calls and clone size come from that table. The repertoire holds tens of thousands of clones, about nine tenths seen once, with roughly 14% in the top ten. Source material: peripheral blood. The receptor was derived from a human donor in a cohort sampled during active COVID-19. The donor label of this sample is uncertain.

CDR3: CASSEIQANTEAFF. The CDR3 DNA sequence: TGTGCCAGCAGTGAAATACAGGCGAACACTGAAGCTTTCTTT. The chain has TRBV2 and TRBJ1-1; D might be TRBD1 (5 bases). V lost 2 bases and J lost 1, with 8 bases in between. The CDR3 has 14 residues. Germline CDR1 and CDR2: SNHLY and FYNNEI.